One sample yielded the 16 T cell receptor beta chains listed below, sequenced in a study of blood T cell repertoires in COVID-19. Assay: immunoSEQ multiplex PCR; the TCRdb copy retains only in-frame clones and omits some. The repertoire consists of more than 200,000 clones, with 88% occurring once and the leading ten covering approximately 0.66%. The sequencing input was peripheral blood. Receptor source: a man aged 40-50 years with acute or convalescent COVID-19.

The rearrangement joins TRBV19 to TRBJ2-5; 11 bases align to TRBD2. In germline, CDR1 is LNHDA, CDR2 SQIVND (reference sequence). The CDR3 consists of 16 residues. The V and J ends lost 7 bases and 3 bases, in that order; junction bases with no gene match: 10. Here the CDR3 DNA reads TGTGCCAGTACCCGGGGGCCTAGCGGGGGGAAAGAGACCCAGTACTTC. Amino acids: CASTRGPSGGKETQYF.

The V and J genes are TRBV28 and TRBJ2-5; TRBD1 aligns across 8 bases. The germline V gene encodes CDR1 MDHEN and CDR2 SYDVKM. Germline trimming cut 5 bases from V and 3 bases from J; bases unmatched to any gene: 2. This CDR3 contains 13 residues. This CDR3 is CASSPGGKETQYF. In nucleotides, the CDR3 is TGTGCCAGCAGTCCAGGGGGCAAAGAGACCCAGTACTTC.

In DNA form, the CDR3 reads TGCGCCAGCAGCTTGGAAGGGACTAGCGGGTACAATGAGCAGTTCTTC. It is translated as CASSLEGTSGYNEQFF. The gene calls are TRBV5-1 and TRBJ2-1; 12 bases are shared with TRBD2. This CDR3 spans 16 amino acids. After removal of 0 bases from V and 4 bases from J, the junction contained 2 bases not matched to a gene. The germline V gene encodes CDR1 SGHRS and CDR2 YFSETQ. Full variable domain (rest looked up from reference TRBV5-1 and TRBJ2-1): KAGVTQTPRYLIKTRGQQVTLSCSPISGHRSVSWYQQTPGQGLQFLFEYFSETQRNKGNFPGRFSGRQFSNSRSEMNVSTLELGDSALYLCASSLEGTSGYNEQFFGPGTRLTVL.

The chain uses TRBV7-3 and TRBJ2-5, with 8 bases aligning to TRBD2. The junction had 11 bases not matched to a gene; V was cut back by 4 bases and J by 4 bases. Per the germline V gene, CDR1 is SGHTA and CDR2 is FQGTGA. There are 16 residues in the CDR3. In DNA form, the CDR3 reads TGTGCCAGCAGCTCGTATAGCGGGACCCGCCGAGAGACCCAGTACTTC. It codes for CASSSYSGTRRETQYF.

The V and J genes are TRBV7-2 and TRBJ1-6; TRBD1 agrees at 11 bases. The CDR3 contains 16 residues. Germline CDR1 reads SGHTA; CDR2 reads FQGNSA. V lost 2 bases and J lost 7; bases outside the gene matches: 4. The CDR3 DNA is TGTGCCAGCAGCTTAAGGGACAGGGGGTTGAATTCACCCCTCCACTTT. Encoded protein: CASSLRDRGLNSPLHF.

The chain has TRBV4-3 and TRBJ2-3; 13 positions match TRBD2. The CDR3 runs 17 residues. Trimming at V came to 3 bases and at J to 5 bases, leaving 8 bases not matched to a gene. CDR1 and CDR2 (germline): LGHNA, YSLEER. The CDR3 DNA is TGCGCCAGCAGCCAGATAACTAGCGGGAGGGCCGAAGATACGCAGTATTTT. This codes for CASSQITSGRAEDTQYF.

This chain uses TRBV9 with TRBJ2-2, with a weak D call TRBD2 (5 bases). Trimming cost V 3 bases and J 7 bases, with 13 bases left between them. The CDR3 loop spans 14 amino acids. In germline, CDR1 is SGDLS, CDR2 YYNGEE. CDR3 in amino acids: CASSAREGIGELFF. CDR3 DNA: TGTGCCAGCAGCGCCCGTGAGGGTATCGGGGAGCTGTTTTTT.

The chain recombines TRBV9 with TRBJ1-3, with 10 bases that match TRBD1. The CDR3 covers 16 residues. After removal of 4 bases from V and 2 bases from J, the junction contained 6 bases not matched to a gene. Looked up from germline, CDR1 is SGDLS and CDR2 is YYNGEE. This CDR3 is CASSLRTGGAGNTIYF. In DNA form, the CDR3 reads TGTGCCAGCAGCTTACGGACAGGGGGGGCTGGAAACACCATATATTTT.

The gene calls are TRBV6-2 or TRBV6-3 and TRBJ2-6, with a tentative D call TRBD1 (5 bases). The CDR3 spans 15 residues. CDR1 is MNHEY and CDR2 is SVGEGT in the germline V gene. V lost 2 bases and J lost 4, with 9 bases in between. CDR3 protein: CASSYDSGGANVLTF. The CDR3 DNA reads TGTGCCAGCAGTTACGACAGTGGAGGGGCCAACGTCCTGACTTTC.

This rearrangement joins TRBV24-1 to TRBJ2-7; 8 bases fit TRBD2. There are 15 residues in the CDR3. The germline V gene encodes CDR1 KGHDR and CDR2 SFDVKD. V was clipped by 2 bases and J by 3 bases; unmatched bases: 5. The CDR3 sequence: CATSDSSGSLYEQYF. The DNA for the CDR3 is TGTGCCACCAGTGATTCAAGCGGGAGTCTCTACGAGCAGTACTTC.

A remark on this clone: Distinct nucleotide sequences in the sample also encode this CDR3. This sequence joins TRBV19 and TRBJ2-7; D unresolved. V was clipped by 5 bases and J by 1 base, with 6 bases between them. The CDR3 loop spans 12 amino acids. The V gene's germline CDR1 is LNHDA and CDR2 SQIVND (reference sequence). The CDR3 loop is CASSSGSYEQYF. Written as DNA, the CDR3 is TGTGCCAGTAGTTCGGGTTCCTACGAGCAGTACTTC.

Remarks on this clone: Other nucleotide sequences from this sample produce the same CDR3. The CDR3: CASSSGLAGGNEQFF. The CDR3, as DNA: TGTGCCAGCAGCTCGGGACTAGCGGGAGGGAATGAGCAGTTCTTC. The rearrangement joins TRBV11-3 to TRBJ2-1; 16 bases match TRBD2. J lost 7 bases, V lost 4 bases, and 1 base had no gene match. Germline V CDR1 and CDR2: SGHNT, YENEEA. The CDR3 totals 15 residues.

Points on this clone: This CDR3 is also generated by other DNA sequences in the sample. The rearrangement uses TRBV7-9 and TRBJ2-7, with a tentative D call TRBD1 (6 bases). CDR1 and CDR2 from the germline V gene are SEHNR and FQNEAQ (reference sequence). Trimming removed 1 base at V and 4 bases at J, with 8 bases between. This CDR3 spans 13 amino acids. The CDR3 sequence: CASSLGRGYEQYF. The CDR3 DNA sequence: TGTGCCAGCAGCTTAGGCAGGGGTTACGAGCAGTACTTC.

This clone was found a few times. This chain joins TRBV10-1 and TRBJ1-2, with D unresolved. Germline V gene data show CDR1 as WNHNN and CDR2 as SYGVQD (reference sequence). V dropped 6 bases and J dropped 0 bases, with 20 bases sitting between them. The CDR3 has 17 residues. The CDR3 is CASSLELPSFPNYGYTF. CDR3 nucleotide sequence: TGCGCCAGCAGCCTAGAGCTACCCTCATTTCCTAACTATGGCTACACCTTC.

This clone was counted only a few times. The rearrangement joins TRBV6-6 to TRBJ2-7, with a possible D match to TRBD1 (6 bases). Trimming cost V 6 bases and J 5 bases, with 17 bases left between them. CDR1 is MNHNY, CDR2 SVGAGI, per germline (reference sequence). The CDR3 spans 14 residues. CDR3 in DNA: TGTGCCAGCAGCCCCAGGCAGGGGTTGCACGAGCAGTACTTC. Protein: CASSPRQGLHEQYF.

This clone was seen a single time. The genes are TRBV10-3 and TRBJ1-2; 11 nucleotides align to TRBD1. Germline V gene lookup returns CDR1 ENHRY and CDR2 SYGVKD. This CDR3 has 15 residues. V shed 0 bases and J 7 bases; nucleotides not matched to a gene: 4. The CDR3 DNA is TGTGCCATCAGTGAGTCTGGACAGGGGGCAGGTGGCTACACCTTC. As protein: CAISESGQGAGGYTF.